This T cell receptor (beta chain) was found in a study of T cell responses to AZD1222 COVID-19 vaccine. General study results and limits: There were mostly white British donors and more females than males, and clonal diversity was possibly underestimated. In all cases, repertoires were sampled only after the peak T cell response.

Regarding this clone: Its matching antigen is unknown.

Assay: immunoSEQ multiplex PCR; the TCRdb copy retains only in-frame clones and omits some. This table holds about 120,000 clones, roughly 93% found once. V gave up 10 bases and J gave up 2 bases; unmatched junction bases: 10. Per germline, CDR1 ENHRY and CDR2 SYGVKD. The CDR3 is 14 residues long. The sequence was collected from an adult who received the AZD1222 COVID-19 vaccine. V and J are TRBV10-3 and TRBJ1-1, with 7 bases fitting TRBD1. The sample here was peripheral blood, taken 28 days after the second AZD1222 dose. For the CDR3, the DNA is TGTGCCAGTCATGAGGGGGCGTTAAACACTGAAGCTTTCTTT. It encodes CASHEGALNTEAFF.